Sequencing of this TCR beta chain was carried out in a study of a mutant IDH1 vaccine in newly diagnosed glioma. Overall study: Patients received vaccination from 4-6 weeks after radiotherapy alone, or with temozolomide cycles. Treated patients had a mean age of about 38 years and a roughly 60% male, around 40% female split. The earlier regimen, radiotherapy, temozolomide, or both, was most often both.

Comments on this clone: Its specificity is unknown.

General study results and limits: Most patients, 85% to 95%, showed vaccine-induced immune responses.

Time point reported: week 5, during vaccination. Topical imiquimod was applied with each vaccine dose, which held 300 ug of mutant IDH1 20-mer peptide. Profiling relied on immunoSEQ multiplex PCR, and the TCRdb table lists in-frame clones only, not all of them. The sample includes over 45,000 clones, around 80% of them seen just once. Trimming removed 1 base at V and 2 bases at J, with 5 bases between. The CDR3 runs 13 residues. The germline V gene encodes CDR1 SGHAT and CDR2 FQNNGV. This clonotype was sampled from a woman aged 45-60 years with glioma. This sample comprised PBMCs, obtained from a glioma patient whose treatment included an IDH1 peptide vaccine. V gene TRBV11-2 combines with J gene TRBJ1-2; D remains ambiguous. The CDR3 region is CASSLGGNYGYTF. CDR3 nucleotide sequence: TGTGCCAGCAGCTTAGGAGGGAACTATGGCTACACCTTC.